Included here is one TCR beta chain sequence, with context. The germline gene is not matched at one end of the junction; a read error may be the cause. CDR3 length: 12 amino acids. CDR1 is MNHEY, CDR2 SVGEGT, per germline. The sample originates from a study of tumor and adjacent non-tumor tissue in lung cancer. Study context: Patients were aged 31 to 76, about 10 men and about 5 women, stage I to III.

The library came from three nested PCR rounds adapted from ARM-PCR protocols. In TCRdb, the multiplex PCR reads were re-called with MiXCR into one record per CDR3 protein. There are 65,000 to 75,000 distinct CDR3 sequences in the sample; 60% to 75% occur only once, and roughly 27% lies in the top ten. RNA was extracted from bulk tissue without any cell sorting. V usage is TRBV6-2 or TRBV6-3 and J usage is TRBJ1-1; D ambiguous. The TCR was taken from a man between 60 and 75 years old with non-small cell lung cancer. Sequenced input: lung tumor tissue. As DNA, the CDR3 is TGTGCCGGCAGTTCGGAGTTGCATGAAGCTTTCTTT. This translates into CAGSSELHEAFF.